This entry concerns a single T cell receptor beta chain. This entry is derived from a study of shared clonotypes between healthy human individuals. Study-wide context: CD4 naive cells filled three plates per donor, CD4 memory three, CD8 naive two and CD8 memory one.

From germline, CDR1 is SGHRS and CDR2 YFSETQ. V was pared by 5 bases and J by 1 base, with 14 bases between. The CDR3 totals 15 residues. Sequenced by immunoSEQ multiplex PCR; TCRdb stores in-frame clones only, minus some. The table records roughly 2.2 million clones, roughly 92% of them present only once. The clonotype originates from a young man in good health. Some clones in this sample may be carry-over from other donors' samples. Sequenced input: naive CD4+ T cells from PBMCs. Subset here: CD45RA+ positively selected. This sequence joins TRBV5-1 and TRBJ2-3, with D tentatively TRBD1 or TRBD2 (5 bases each). CDR3 sequence (DNA): TGCGCCAGCAGGCAGGGACCCTCGGGCACAGATACGCAGTATTTT. Translating it yields CASRQGPSGTDTQYF.